These T cell receptor beta chains were read from a single sample in a study of Ad26.COV2.S vaccination and SARS-CoV-2 variants. Repertoires were generated with immunoSEQ multiplex PCR, while TCRdb's copy carries only in-frame clones and drops some. This repertoire shows 150,000 to 200,000 clones, about 83% found once; its top ten account for over 4.5%. The sequencing here drew on peripheral blood, taken after recovery from COVID-19. These receptors were taken from a human donor who had recovered from COVID-19. CDR3s include the opening cysteine and the closing phenylalanine or tryptophan. The order of the fields is J gene, clone size, D gene, V gene, CDR3 protein, CDR3 DNA. A D gene is named only where the DNA matches it firmly. The size entry is marked missing in some rows and otherwise reads once, few, many or a size class.

>TRBJ1-4|once|NA|TRBV12-3/TRBV12-4
CASGTSGEKLFF
TGTGCCAGTGGCACCTCTGGTGAAAAACTGTTTTTT
>TRBJ1-2|NA|NA|TRBV3-1/TRBV3-2
CASSQGGAGYTF
TGTGCCAGCAGCCAAGGGGGGGCCGGCTACACCTTC
>TRBJ1-5|NA|NA|TRBV30
CAWTEGLTSNQPQHF
TGTGCCTGGACCGAGGGGCTGACTAGCAATCAGCCCCAGCATTTT
>TRBJ1-1|NA|NA|TRBV5-4
CASSLATYEGIAEAFF
TGTGCCAGCAGCTTGGCCACTTATGAGGGGATCGCTGAAGCTTTCTTT
>TRBJ2-7|NA|TRBD2|TRBV9
CASSLHGTSGGIVYEQYF
TGTGCCAGCAGCCTTCACGGGACTAGCGGGGGAATCGTCTACGAGCAGTACTTC
>TRBJ2-3|NA|NA|TRBV5-6
CASSPGDYYTDTQYF
TGTGCCAGCAGTCCCGGAGACTATTACACAGATACGCAGTATTTT
>TRBJ1-6|once|TRBD1|TRBV9
CASSVLDRVGSPLHF
TGTGCCAGCAGCGTGCTGGACAGGGTGGGTTCACCCCTCCACTTT
>TRBJ1-1|NA|NA|TRBV18
CASSPDMNTEAFF
TGTGCCAGCTCACCAGACATGAACACTGAAGCTTTCTTT
>TRBJ2-7|NA|TRBD2|TRBV29-1
CSVDGPGGTYEQYF
TGCAGCGTTGATGGGCCGGGAGGGACCTACGAGCAGTACTTC
>TRBJ2-5|NA|NA|TRBV9
CASSVEGTQETQYF
TGTGCCAGCAGCGTAGAGGGGACCCAAGAGACCCAGTACTTC
>TRBJ2-5|once|NA|TRBV4-2
CASNSFGGPEETQYF
TGTGCCAGCAATAGTTTTGGGGGGCCAGAAGAGACCCAGTACTTC
>TRBJ1-2|few|TRBD1|TRBV7-2
CASSPPLGGIGYTF
TGTGCCAGCAGCCCCCCCTTAGGGGGCATTGGCTACACCTTC
>TRBJ2-7|NA|NA|TRBV29-1
CSVRYPSAYEQYF
TGCAGCGTTCGCTATCCCTCGGCCTACGAGCAGTACTTC
>TRBJ1-1|once|NA|TRBV4-1
CASSQPASGNKWAFF
TGCGCCAGCAGCCAACCGGCTTCAGGGAATAAATGGGCTTTCTTT
>TRBJ2-7|NA|NA|TRBV25-1
CTSSGLADSYEQYF
TGTACCAGCAGTGGGTTAGCGGACTCCTACGAGCAGTACTTC
>TRBJ2-3|NA|TRBD1|TRBV5-4
CASSSKRQGGADTQYF
TGTGCCAGCAGCTCAAAACGACAGGGGGGCGCAGATACGCAGTATTTT
>TRBJ2-7|NA|NA|TRBV12-5
CASGTNEQYF
TGTGCTAGTGGTACCAACGAGCAGTACTTC
>TRBJ2-7|NA|TRBD1|TRBV7-9
CASSFRQGESYEQYF
TGTGCCAGCAGTTTTCGACAGGGGGAATCCTACGAGCAGTACTTC
>TRBJ2-7|NA|TRBD2|TRBV3-1/TRBV3-2
CASSQEGLAGVGNEQYF
TGTGCCAGCAGCCAAGAAGGACTAGCGGGAGTAGGTAACGAGCAGTACTTC
>TRBJ1-1|once|NA|TRBV7-8
CASSLRRVYTEAFF
TGTGCCAGCAGCTTAAGGCGGGTTTACACTGAAGCTTTCTTT
>TRBJ1-1|NA|NA|TRBV10-3
CAISGEGLNTEAFF
TGTGCCATCAGTGGAGAGGGTCTGAACACTGAAGCTTTCTTT
>TRBJ1-1|NA|NA|TRBV18
CASSPRNRENTEAFF
TGTGCCAGCTCACCGCGAAACCGGGAGAACACTGAAGCTTTCTTT
>TRBJ2-1|NA|NA|TRBV5-1
CASRGAINLYNEQFF
TGCGCCAGCAGGGGGGCCATAAATCTATACAATGAGCAGTTCTTC
>TRBJ1-1|NA|NA|TRBV5-1
CASVSDTTNTEAFF
TGCGCCAGCGTATCCGACACGACGAACACTGAAGCTTTCTTT
>TRBJ2-1|NA|NA|TRBV2
CASSERNEQFF
TGTGCCAGCAGTGAAAGGAATGAGCAGTTCTTC
>TRBJ2-2|NA|NA|TRBV3-1/TRBV3-2
CASSFRGGELFF
TGTGCCAGCAGTTTCCGGGGGGGGGAGCTGTTTTTT
>TRBJ1-5|NA|NA|TRBV12-3/TRBV12-4
CASSFGIFQPQHF
TGTGCCAGCAGTTTTGGGATATTCCAGCCCCAGCATTTT
>TRBJ2-7|few|NA|TRBV12-3/TRBV12-4
CASRVAASYEQYF
TGTGCCAGCAGGGTGGCAGCCTCCTACGAGCAGTACTTC
>TRBJ1-5|NA|TRBD1|TRBV7-8
CASTGDRLQPQHF
TGTGCCAGCACCGGGGACAGGTTGCAGCCCCAGCATTTT
>TRBJ2-3|NA|TRBD2|TRBV19
CASSIEAGTSGRHTDTQYF
TGTGCCAGTAGTATAGAGGCCGGGACTAGCGGGAGACACACAGATACGCAGTATTTT
>TRBJ1-4|once|TRBD1|TRBV6-5
CASTGTGVEKLFF
TGTGCCAGCACCGGGACAGGGGTTGAAAAACTGTTTTTT
>TRBJ2-7|NA|TRBD2|TRBV11-3
CASSAGGGYEQYF
TGTGCCAGCAGCGCCGGGGGGGGCTACGAGCAGTACTTC
>TRBJ2-3|NA|TRBD2|TRBV7-9
CASSRSGRAGADTQYF
TGTGCCAGCAGTCGAAGCGGGAGGGCCGGGGCAGATACGCAGTATTTT
>TRBJ2-7|NA|NA|TRBV2
CASSEGTRDEQYF
TGTGCCAGCAGTGAGGGGACTCGAGACGAGCAGTACTTC
>TRBJ1-1|NA|NA|TRBV4-1
CASSQGAGSTEAFF
TGCGCCAGCAGCCAAGGGGCAGGCAGCACTGAAGCTTTCTTT
>TRBJ2-3|NA|TRBD1|TRBV29-1
CSARGGQGADTQYF
TGCAGCGCCAGGGGGGGACAGGGTGCAGATACGCAGTATTTT
>TRBJ2-7|few|TRBD2|TRBV18
CASSLRELAGGPARNEQYF
TGTGCCAGCTCCCTAAGAGAACTAGCGGGAGGGCCAGCTCGAAACGAGCAGTACTTC
>TRBJ1-2|NA|NA|TRBV7-9
CASSSLKRPPPANYGYTF
TGTGCCAGCAGCTCTTTAAAGCGTCCTCCACCGGCCAACTATGGCTACACCTTC
>TRBJ1-2|NA|TRBD1|TRBV6-5
CASRRTGGDYGYTF
TGTGCCAGCAGGCGGACAGGCGGGGACTATGGCTACACCTTC
>TRBJ2-3|NA|TRBD2|TRBV5-6
CASSRGGRSTDTQYF
TGTGCCAGCAGTCGGGGGGGCCGAAGCACAGATACGCAGTATTTT
>TRBJ1-2|NA|NA|TRBV4-2
CASSQEGRGGSYGYTF
TGTGCCAGCAGCCAAGAAGGGCGGGGGGGGAGCTATGGCTACACCTTC
>TRBJ2-2|few|NA|TRBV30
CAWSVQWGPNTGELFF
TGTGCCTGGAGTGTACAGTGGGGGCCGAACACCGGGGAGCTGTTTTTT
>TRBJ1-4|NA|NA|TRBV7-9
CASSLGHRNEKLFF
TGTGCCAGCAGCTTAGGCCACCGTAATGAAAAACTGTTTTTT
>TRBJ2-2|NA|NA|TRBV7-9
CASSPRAGANTGELFF
TGTGCCAGCAGCCCGCGGGCAGGTGCAAACACCGGGGAGCTGTTTTTT
>TRBJ2-2|NA|NA|TRBV7-8
CASSLAARGTGELFF
TGTGCCAGCAGCTTAGCGGCAAGAGGCACCGGGGAGCTGTTTTTT
>TRBJ2-1|NA|TRBD2|TRBV19
CASSIGLAGEQFF
TGTGCCAGTAGTATTGGACTAGCGGGGGAGCAGTTCTTC